Following are 30 T cell receptor beta chains from one sample sequenced in a study of spatial heterogeneity in lung cancer. Time point in this sample: sample taken at primary tumor resection. TCRdb ran MiXCR on the 5' RACE reads and lists one entry per CDR3 protein. The table shows some 41,000 distinct CDR3 sequences, with around 7% occurring only once. Here the sequenced sample was PBMCs, taken at surgery. The receptors shown here come from a female donor with early-stage non-small cell lung cancer.

The sample holds a few counts of this clonotype. This chain links TRBV4-1 with TRBJ1-1; the D is unclear. Germline values: CDR1 MGHRA, CDR2 YSYEKL. The CDR3 sequence is 15 residues long. V was shortened by 5 bases and J by 10 bases, with 23 bases between the two germline ends. The CDR3 nucleotides read TGCGCCAGCAGCTACTTATCGGGCCGCCAGGCAGCAGCTTTCTTT. Protein: CASSYLSGRQAAAFF.

The V gene is TRBV29-1, the J gene TRBJ2-5; TRBD1 might be the D (6 bases). Trimming removed 3 bases at V and 7 bases at J, with 12 bases between. There are 12 residues in the CDR3. Germline lookup yields CDR1 SQVTM and CDR2 ANQGSEA. CDR3 residues: CSVDRGQLTQYF. The DNA of the CDR3 is TGCAGCGTTGACAGGGGTCAGCTGACCCAGTACTTC. The variable domain in full, with the rest retrieved from reference TRBV29-1 and TRBJ2-5, is SAVISQKPSRDICQRGTSLTIQCQVDSQVTMMFWYRQQPGQSLTLIATANQGSEATYESGFVIDKFPISRPNLTFSTLTVSNMSPEDSSIYLCSVDRGQLTQYFGPGTRLLVL.

In its sample, this clonotype was seen many times. The CDR3 DNA sequence: TGTGCTAGTGGTGTGGGACAGTCCTCCTACAATGAGCAGTTCTTC. Its protein product is CASGVGQSSYNEQFF. The chain recombines TRBV12-5 with TRBJ2-1; 7 nucleotides agree with TRBD1. After removal of 5 bases from V and 0 bases from J, the junction contained 4 bases not matched to a gene. The CDR3 runs 15 residues. Germline CDR1 is LGHNT and CDR2 is FRNRAP.

Concerning this clonotype itself: A much larger clone sits a single nucleotide away, making a read error possible. The chain is built from TRBV20-1 and TRBJ1-5, with TRBD1 matching 7 bases. CDR1 is DFQATT, CDR2 SNEGSKA, per germline (reference sequence). The CDR3 runs to 14 residues. CDR3 DNA: TGCAGTGCTAGACCCGACAGGGTAGGTCAGCCCCAGCCTTTT. This sequence encodes CSARPDRVGQPQPF.

This clonotype has at least ten counts. The V and J genes are TRBV19 and TRBJ1-5; D gene unclear. The CDR3 spans 14 residues. V dropped 4 bases and J dropped 7 bases, with 14 bases sitting between them. Per germline, CDR1 LNHDA and CDR2 SQIVND (reference sequence). This CDR3 is CASSKGSGLQPQHF. CDR3 sequence (DNA): TGTGCCAGTAGTAAGGGATCGGGTTTACAGCCCCAGCATTTT. The complete variable domain, with remaining parts taken from reference TRBV19 and TRBJ1-5, reads DGGITQSPKYLFRKEGQNVTLSCEQNLNHDAMYWYRQDPGQGLRLIYYSQIVNDFQKGDIAEGYSVSREKKESFPLTVTSAQKNPTAFYLCASSKGSGLQPQHFGDGTRLSIL.

In this sample, this clonotype turned up a few times. This chain uses TRBV29-1 with TRBJ1-2; D uncertain. Germline values: CDR1 SQVTM, CDR2 ANQGSEA. The V end lost 3 bases, the J end lost 0 bases, and 14 bases lay between the germline ends. The CDR3 runs 15 residues. The CDR3 DNA sequence: TGCAGCGTTGACGCGTCCCCCCTAGCTAACTATGGCTACACCTTC. The encoded protein is CSVDASPLANYGYTF. The variable domain in full, completed from reference TRBV29-1 and TRBJ1-2, reads SAVISQKPSRDICQRGTSLTIQCQVDSQVTMMFWYRQQPGQSLTLIATANQGSEATYESGFVIDKFPISRPNLTFSTLTVSNMSPEDSSIYLCSVDASPLANYGYTFGSGTRLTVV.

This chain connects TRBV12-3 or TRBV12-4 to TRBJ2-2, with 7 bases fitting TRBD1. V was clipped by 5 bases and J by 10 bases; unmatched bases: 13. The length of the CDR3 is 15 residues. Here the CDR3 reads CASSIRTGSDAELFF. CDR3 DNA: TGTGCCAGCAGTATCCGGACAGGTTCGGATGCGGAGCTGTTTTTT.

This clonotype was counted between two and nine times. The chain employs TRBV5-6 and TRBJ1-1; TRBD1 aligns across 9 bases. The V gene's germline CDR1 is SGHDT and CDR2 YYEEEE. This CDR3 region has 14 residues. V was clipped by 7 bases and J by 0 bases; unmatched bases: 4. DNA of the CDR3: TGTGCCAGCGGGACAGGGAGCATGAACACTGAAGCTTTCTTT. Amino acid sequence: CASGTGSMNTEAFF.

This clonotype was counted at least ten times. This chain links TRBV18 with TRBJ2-3; D remains ambiguous. Germline CDR1 reads KGHSH; CDR2 reads LQKENI. V was cut by 6 bases and J by 0 bases, with 4 bases left in between. The CDR3 runs 12 residues. CDR3 DNA: TGTGCCAGCTCCGGAAGCACAGATACGCAGTATTTT. Translation gives CASSGSTDTQYF. The full variable domain, in which reference TRBV18 and TRBJ2-3 provide the parts outside the CDR3, is NAGVMQNPRHLVRRRGQEARLRCSPMKGHSHVYWYRQLPEEGLKFMVYLQKENIIDESGMPKERFSAEFPKEGPSILRIQQVVRGDSAAYFCASSGSTDTQYFGPGTRLTVL.

This clonotype was counted ten times or more. The J gene is TRBJ2-4, the V gene TRBV29-1; D is undetermined. Germline V gene sequence: CDR1 SQVTM, CDR2 ANQGSEA. CDR3 size: 12 residues. V was clipped by 5 bases and J by 10 bases, with 15 bases between them. Here the CDR3 reads CSVIFSAEIQYF. CDR3 nucleotides: TGCAGCGTTATCTTCTCGGCGGAAATTCAGTACTTC.

This clonotype was observed at least ten times. The rearrangement uses TRBV2 and TRBJ2-7; D is uncertain. Germline CDR1 reads SNHLY; CDR2 reads FYNNEI. The V end was cut by 2 bases, the J end by 3 bases, with 5 bases between. This CDR3 has 12 amino acids. Here the CDR3 reads CASSERSYEQYF. CDR3 nucleotide sequence: TGTGCCAGCAGTGAACGCAGCTACGAGCAGTACTTC.

The V and J genes are TRBV4-1 and TRBJ2-7; D is uncertain. V dropped 0 bases and J dropped 3 bases, with 12 bases sitting between them. This CDR3 comprises 15 residues. Looked up from germline, CDR1 is MGHRA and CDR2 is YSYEKL. CDR3: CASSQERQMGYEQYF. CDR3 bases: TGCGCCAGCAGCCAAGAACGTCAGATGGGCTACGAGCAGTACTTC.

This clonotype was counted at least ten times. The V call is TRBV7-9, the J call TRBJ1-1, with 8 bases identical to TRBD1. Trimming took 6 bases from V and 5 from J; bases not matched to a gene: 8. The CDR3 loop spans 14 amino acids. Germline V lookup: CDR1 SEHNR, CDR2 FQNEAQ (reference sequence). Written as DNA, the CDR3 is TGTGCCAGCAGATCCCAGGGGGCGCAGACTGAAGCTTTCTTT. Its protein product is CASRSQGAQTEAFF.

This clonotype was seen a handful of times. This chain uses TRBV7-2 with TRBJ1-2, with TRBD1 matching 8 bases. The CDR3 is 15 residues long. Trimming took 2 bases from V and 4 from J; bases not matched to a gene: 6. Germline V gives CDR1 SGHTA, CDR2 FQGNSA. For the CDR3, the DNA is TGTGCCAGCAGCTTACAGGGGGCGCCTGGCTATGGCTACACCTTC. It translates to CASSLQGAPGYGYTF.

The table lists this clonotype with many counts. J is TRBJ2-3 and V is TRBV5-1; D ambiguous. Trimming pared 3 bases from V and 9 bases from J, leaving 20 bases between. Germline assignment: CDR1 SGHRS and CDR2 YFSETQ. CDR3 length: 15 amino acids. CDR3 protein: CASSSQSQASTTQYF. In DNA, the CDR3 is TGCGCCAGCAGCTCGCAGTCCCAGGCCTCCACGACGCAGTATTTT. Variable domain in full (rest from reference TRBV5-1 and TRBJ2-3): KAGVTQTPRYLIKTRGQQVTLSCSPISGHRSVSWYQQTPGQGLQFLFEYFSETQRNKGNFPGRFSGRQFSNSRSEMNVSTLELGDSALYLCASSSQSQASTTQYFGPGTRLTVL.

This clonotype was detected ten times or more. V gene TRBV3-1 combines with J gene TRBJ2-3, with 7 bases aligning to TRBD2. The germline V gene encodes CDR1 LGHDT and CDR2 YNNKEL (reference sequence). The V gene end was trimmed by 4 bases and the J gene end by 3 bases; junction bases not matched to a gene: 10. The CDR3 loop spans 16 amino acids. CDR3 nucleotides: TGTGCCAGCAGCCCTCAACCGGGACTAATAACAGATACGCAGTATTTT. This sequence encodes CASSPQPGLITDTQYF.

J is TRBJ2-3 and V is TRBV2; D possibly corresponds to TRBD1 (7 bases). This CDR3 is built from 12 residues. Germline V CDR1 and CDR2: SNHLY, FYNNEI. The ends were cut back, 4 bases at V and 8 bases at J, with 10 bases in the middle. The CDR3 loop reads CASSGQGGTQYF. The CDR3, as DNA: TGTGCCAGCAGTGGTCAGGGGGGTACGCAGTATTTT. Based on the CDR3 plus reference TRBV2 and TRBJ2-3, the full variable domain is EPEVTQTPSHQVTQMGQEVILRCVPISNHLYFYWYRQILGQKVEFLVSFYNNEISEKSEIFDDQFSVERPDGSNFTLKIRSTKLEDSAMYFCASSGQGGTQYFGPGTRLTVL.

This clonotype came up many times. The chain carries TRBV5-1 and TRBJ2-7; 7 bases align to TRBD1. The CDR3 totals 15 residues. V trimming: 2 bases; J trimming: 6 bases; junction bases outside the gene matches: 11. The V gene's germline CDR1 is SGHRS and CDR2 YFSETQ. As DNA, the CDR3 is TGCGCCAGCAGCTTACAGGGGCGCGCAGGATTCGAGCAGTACTTC. Its protein product is CASSLQGRAGFEQYF.

This clonotype was counted at least ten times. The chain joins TRBV7-8 to TRBJ2-5, with D possibly called TRBD1 or TRBD2 (6 bases each). Germline CDR1 is SGHVS and CDR2 is FQNEAQ. V lost 4 bases, J lost 1 base, and 16 bases lay in between. This CDR3 spans 16 amino acids. CDR3 protein: CASSYRGDTVQETQYF. In nucleotides, the CDR3 is TGTGCCAGCAGCTATAGGGGGGATACCGTCCAAGAGACCCAGTACTTC.

This clonotype was counted ten times or more. Written as DNA, the CDR3 is TGTGCCAGCAGTTACCTAAGGCTAGCGGGGGGACGCCTCTCCTACGAGCAGTACTTC. Encoded protein: CASSYLRLAGGRLSYEQYF. V gene TRBV6-5 combines with J gene TRBJ2-7, with TRBD2 matching over 11 bases. V shed 2 bases, J shed 0 bases, and the junction held 12 bases outside the gene matches. Germline-derived CDR1 and CDR2 are MNHEY and SVGAGI. This CDR3 has 19 residues.

Note on this clonotype: This may stem from a read error, because a much larger clone lies one nucleotide away. The chain couples TRBV2 to TRBJ1-2, with TRBD1 as a possible D gene (6 bases). Germline V gene sequence: CDR1 SNHLY, CDR2 FYNNEI. Trimming stripped 10 bases from V and 7 bases from J, with 19 bases between. The CDR3 sequence is 13 residues long. CDR3 DNA sequence: TGTGCCACCCAAGGGAACAGGGCCCGTGGCTACACCTTC. It codes for CATQGNRARGYTF.

CDR3: CASSEGAGAYNEQFF. CDR3 in DNA: TGTGCCAGCAGTGAGGGAGCGGGAGCCTACAATGAGCAGTTCTTC. This chain connects TRBV6-1 to TRBJ2-1; 8 bases match TRBD2. Germline V lookup: CDR1 MNHNS, CDR2 SASEGT. Trimming removed 3 bases from V and 2 bases from J; junction bases left unmatched: 3. The CDR3 has 15 residues.

This clonotype is termed medium-sized. The chain has TRBV5-1 and TRBJ2-5; 12 positions agree with TRBD2. V trimming: 0 bases; J trimming: 1 base; junction bases outside the gene matches: 7. The germline CDR1 and CDR2 sequences are SGHRS and YFSETQ. This CDR3 is 18 amino acids long. CDR3 residues: CASSLGMTSGGPQETQYF. DNA for the CDR3: TGCGCCAGCAGCTTGGGGATGACTAGCGGGGGTCCCCAAGAGACCCAGTACTTC.

The sample holds many counts of this clonotype. This chain connects TRBV7-2 to TRBJ1-5; D is perhaps TRBD1 (5 bases). V lost 5 bases to trimming and J lost 6 bases, with 17 bases between them. Germline V gene sequence: CDR1 SGHTA, CDR2 FQGNSA. The CDR3 is 15 amino acids. The CDR3 sequence is CASSPGVAQAQPQHF. CDR3 in DNA: TGTGCCAGCAGCCCGGGGGTGGCCCAGGCTCAGCCCCAGCATTTT.

This sequence joins TRBV11-2 and TRBJ1-1; no clear D. This CDR3 has 12 residues. V was clipped by 2 bases and J by 5 bases, with 6 bases between them. Germline V CDR1 and CDR2: SGHAT, FQNNGV. The CDR3 region has the DNA TGTGCCAGCAGCTTAAGGGATACTGAAGCTTTCTTT. This translates into CASSLRDTEAFF.

This clonotype was seen at least ten times. The DNA for the CDR3 is TGTGCCAGCAGCTTAGTTGGCGGGAGCACAGATACGCAGTATTTT. Its translation: CASSLVGGSTDTQYF. This sequence joins TRBV11-2 and TRBJ2-3; a possible D gene is TRBD2 (5 bases). Looked up from germline, CDR1 is SGHAT and CDR2 is FQNNGV. V gave up 1 base and J gave up 0 bases, with 8 bases separating them. The CDR3 loop spans 15 amino acids.

This clonotype was seen at least ten times. The chain carries TRBV2 and TRBJ2-4; no reliable D call. The length of the CDR3 is 13 residues. Trimming removed 2 bases at V and 7 bases at J, with 9 bases between. Germline V gene data show CDR1 as SNHLY and CDR2 as FYNNEI. As DNA, the CDR3 is TGTGCCAGCAGTGAACAGAGGATCAACATTCAGTACTTC. This encodes CASSEQRINIQYF.

V gene TRBV15 combines with J gene TRBJ2-3; D not certain. Trimming removed 1 base from V and 0 bases from J, with 14 bases in between. The CDR3 sequence is 17 residues long. Germline V lookup: CDR1 LNHNV, CDR2 YYDKDF (reference sequence). CDR3 loop: CATSRGTLVRSTDTQYF. The CDR3 region has the DNA TGTGCCACCAGCAGAGGGACCCTAGTAAGAAGCACAGATACGCAGTATTTT.

The chain links TRBV4-1 to TRBJ1-1; perhaps TRBD1 as D (5 bases). The CDR3 consists of 16 residues. V was clipped by 4 bases and J by 2 bases, with 17 bases between them. CDR1 MGHRA and CDR2 YSYEKL come from the germline V gene. The chain's CDR3 is CASSLRGRQQNTEAFF. The CDR3 region has the DNA TGCGCCAGCAGCCTGCGAGGTCGACAGCAAAACACTGAAGCTTTCTTT.

This clonotype was recorded at least ten times. The genes are TRBV2 and TRBJ2-3; tentatively, D is TRBD2 (5 bases). The V gene lost 7 bases and the J gene lost 0 bases, with 14 bases spanning the gap. Per the germline V gene, CDR1 is SNHLY and CDR2 is FYNNEI. The CDR3 spans 15 residues. DNA for the CDR3: TGTGCCAGCAATGGGCAGCGGCTGAGCACAGATACGCAGTATTTT. The encoded protein is CASNGQRLSTDTQYF.